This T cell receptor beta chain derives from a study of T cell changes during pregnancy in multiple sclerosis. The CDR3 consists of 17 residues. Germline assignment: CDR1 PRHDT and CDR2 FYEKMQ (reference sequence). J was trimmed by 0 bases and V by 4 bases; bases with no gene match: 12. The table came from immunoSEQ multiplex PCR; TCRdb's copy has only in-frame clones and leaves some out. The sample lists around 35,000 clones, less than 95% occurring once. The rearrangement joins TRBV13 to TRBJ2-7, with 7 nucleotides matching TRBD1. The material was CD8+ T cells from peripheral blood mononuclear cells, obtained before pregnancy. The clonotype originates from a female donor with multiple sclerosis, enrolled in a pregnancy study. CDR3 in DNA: TGTGCCAGCAGCTCCAGGACAGGCTATCTGAGCTCCTACGAGCAGTACTTC. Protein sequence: CASSSRTGYLSSYEQYF.